Sequencing of this T cell receptor (gamma chain) was carried out in a study of Vδ1+ human thymocytes. The trim removed 1 base at V and 5 bases at J, leaving 4 bases unmatched. The CDR3 has 14 amino acids. Looked up from germline, CDR1 is VINAFY and CDR2 is YDVSNSKD. This clone was seen a handful of times. Its antigen remains unknown. The template was reverse-transcribed extracted RNA. The CDR3 regions were amplified by multiplex PCR from V-gene primers to a constant-region primer. TCRdb applied CATT to the multiplex PCR reads for clone calling. The data hold 20,000 to 25,000 gamma-chain clones, with roughly 15% observed a single time. Purity of the sorted Vdelta1+ thymocytes ranged from 98% to 99.6%. Study-level results: Unlike peripheral blood Vdelta1+ controls, thymic delta-chain sequences included about 20% Vdelta2 and few Vdelta3. The authors advised highly purified populations and single-cell validation. Highly polyclonal TRG and TRD repertoires with Gaussian CDR3 length distributions appeared in thymus.

The source of this sequence is a child younger than two who had congenital heart surgery. Sequenced: Vdelta1+ gamma-delta thymocytes from the thymus. Subset reported: FACS-sorted CD3+ TCRalphabeta- TCRVdelta1+ TCRVdelta2- thymocytes. V gene TRGV5 combines with J gene TRGJP2. CDR3 nucleotides: TGTGCCACCTGGGACAGTGCGAGTGATTGGATCAAGACGTTT. This sequence encodes CATWDSASDWIKTF.